This T cell receptor beta chain was found in a study of post-analysis software for immune sequencing data. Study summary: Relapsing-remitting, secondary progressive and progressive-relapsing multiple sclerosis were all included among the disease courses.

This clonotype was detected only once. Its antigen is as yet unknown. Researchers reported that TCR beta cDNA libraries carried unique molecular identifiers. cDNA molecules numbering 450,000 to 650,000 came from roughly 1 to 10 million T cells. TCRdb independently ran MiXCR on the PCR reads; one entry per CDR3 protein. This sample has 450,000 to 700,000 distinct CDR3 sequences, with 44% found just once. Findings and caveats of the study: By F measure, samples from a shared preparation batch strongly co-clustered. TRBV segments more frequent in patients than in controls numbered roughly 5 and included TRBV5-6, TRBV5-1 and TRBV20-1. Multiple sclerosis patients showed significantly lower normalized Chao1 diversity than controls did.

The length of the CDR3 is 14 residues. V was shortened by 7 bases and J by 0 bases, with 10 bases between the two germline ends. Germline CDR1 LGHDT, CDR2 YNNKEL (reference sequence). This TCR was recovered from a girl aged 10 to 17 with multiple sclerosis. This sequence joins TRBV3-1 and TRBJ2-4, with D tentatively TRBD2 (6 bases). The sequenced material came from blood. The CDR3 reads CASTPGLAKNIQYF. CDR3 bases: TGTGCCAGCACACCGGGACTAGCCAAAAACATTCAGTACTTC.